The text below deals with one T cell receptor beta chain. The junction departs from the called germline gene at one end, perhaps through a read error. Looked up from germline, CDR1 is SSHAT and CDR2 is FNYEAQ (reference sequence). CDR3 length: 15 amino acids. TCRdb re-derived calls from the 5' RACE reads in MiXCR, one entry per CDR3 protein. The repertoire has fewer than 200,000 distinct CDR3 sequences, 20% to 25% of them found once; the top ten carry more than 20%. This sample is part of a study of T-cell memory formation after mild COVID-19. Source material: PBMCs or a T cell subset sorted from them (not recorded which). This clonotype was sampled from an adult woman who had mild COVID-19 (a few samples of this study predate the infection). Cell type and time point are not known. This chain uses TRBV7-7 with TRBJ2-1; D is perhaps TRBD2 (7 bases). As DNA, the CDR3 is TGTGCTAGCAGCTTAGGCCTAGGGGGGGCCAATGAGCAGTTCTTC. Amino acids: CASSLGLGGANEQFF. The variable domain in full, completed from reference TRBV7-7 and TRBJ2-1, reads GAGVSQSPRYKVTKRGQDVTLRCDPISSHATLYWYQQALGQGPEFLTYFNYEAQPDKSGLPSDRFSAERPEGSISTLTIQRTEQRDSAMYRCASSLGLGGANEQFFGPGTRLTVL.